One sample yielded the 21 T cell receptor beta chains listed below, sequenced in a study of T-cell reconstitution after alpha-beta-depleted transplantation in children. A library of TCRbeta sequences, prepared with unique molecular identifiers, was generated. TCRdb independently ran MiXCR on the PCR reads; one entry per CDR3 protein. The sample has 150,000 to 200,000 distinct CDR3 sequences, around 6.8% seen once. Sequenced here: PBMCs from the stem cell graft donor, sampled from the stem cell graft. The receptors here all came from a human donor who donated a stem cell graft to a child with Wiskott-Aldrich syndrome.

This clonotype occurred many times. The chain links TRBV7-2 to TRBJ2-7; a weak D match, TRBD1 (6 bases). Germline V gene sequence: CDR1 SGHTA, CDR2 FQGNSA. The CDR3 length is 15 residues. V shed 4 bases and J shed 2 bases, with 15 bases lying between them. Written as DNA, the CDR3 is TGTGCCAGCAGCTCCCCTACAGGGACCCCCTACGAGCAGTACTTC. It translates to CASSSPTGTPYEQYF.

This clonotype was recorded at least ten times. This chain connects TRBV5-1 to TRBJ2-5, with 7 bases identical to TRBD1. Germline CDR1 SGHRS, CDR2 YFSETQ. V was clipped by 0 bases and J by 5 bases; unmatched bases: 4. The CDR3 contains 14 residues. The CDR3 nucleotides are TGCGCCAGCAGCTTGGAGGGGGCGGCGGAGACCCAGTACTTC. Amino acids: CASSLEGAAETQYF.

V usage is TRBV5-5 and J usage is TRBJ1-5, with no clear D. Germline V gene lookup returns CDR1 SGHKS and CDR2 YYEKEE (reference sequence). The CDR3 consists of 14 residues. V gave up 4 bases and J gave up 4 bases, with 12 bases separating them. CDR3 protein: CASSPRSDNQPQHF. The CDR3 DNA reads TGTGCCAGCAGCCCCCGGTCGGATAATCAGCCCCAGCATTTT.

This clonotype has just a few counts. This chain links TRBV20-1 with TRBJ1-1; 8 nucleotides agree with TRBD1. The length of the CDR3 is 17 residues. Germline lookup yields CDR1 DFQATT and CDR2 SNEGSKA (reference sequence). Unmatched junction bases numbered 18, after V lost 6 bases and J lost 3 bases. The DNA for the CDR3 is TGCAGTGCCGCCTCGGACAGAAACCACAGGGGGGACACTGAAGCTTTCTTT. Translating it yields CSAASDRNHRGDTEAFF.

Worth noting for this clonotype: A much bigger clone sits one base away, suggesting this may be a read error. This rearrangement joins TRBV5-1 to TRBJ1-1; TRBD1 might be the D (6 bases). This CDR3 region has 16 residues. Germline V gene data show CDR1 as SGHRS and CDR2 as YFSETQ. Trimming cost V 0 bases and J 7 bases, with 19 bases left between them. CDR3 amino acids: CASSLGFGGRDIEAFF. CDR3 in DNA: TGCGCCAGCAGCTTGGGGTTCGGCGGTAGGGACATTGAAGCTTTCTTT. Using reference TRBV5-1 and TRBJ1-1 for the parts outside the CDR3, the full variable domain is KAGVTQTPRYLIKTRGQQVTLSCSPISGHRSVSWYQQTPGQGLQFLFEYFSETQRNKGNFPGRFSGRQFSNSRSEMNVSTLELGDSALYLCASSLGFGGRDIEAFFGQGTRLTVV.

This clonotype was seen at least ten times. V is TRBV5-1 and J is TRBJ1-1; 7 bases line up with TRBD1. Germline V gene data show CDR1 as SGHRS and CDR2 as YFSETQ. V trimming: 3 bases; J trimming: 1 base; junction bases outside the gene matches: 6. This CDR3 contains 15 residues. The CDR3 nucleotides are TGCGCCAGCAGCTACCGGACAGGAGAGAACACTGAAGCTTTCTTT. The encoded protein is CASSYRTGENTEAFF.

This clonotype was seen at least ten times. The chain recombines TRBV5-5 with TRBJ1-2; no firm D call. Germline V lookup: CDR1 SGHKS, CDR2 YYEKEE (reference sequence). The CDR3 sequence is 15 residues long. V gave up 0 bases and J gave up 4 bases, with 13 bases separating them. The CDR3 is CASSLEGSPLYGYTF. In DNA form, the CDR3 reads TGTGCCAGCAGCTTGGAAGGATCTCCGCTCTATGGCTACACCTTC.

This clonotype appeared a few times. The V gene is TRBV18, the J gene TRBJ1-2; 7 bases match TRBD1. This CDR3 spans 17 amino acids. J was trimmed by 0 bases and V by 2 bases; bases with no gene match: 9. CDR1 KGHSH and CDR2 LQKENI come from the germline V gene. In DNA, the CDR3 is TGTGCCAGCTCACCATCCCAACAGGGGTTAGCTAACTATGGCTACACCTTC. Translated: CASSPSQQGLANYGYTF. The whole variable domain, filled in from reference TRBV18 and TRBJ1-2, reads NAGVMQNPRHLVRRRGQEARLRCSPMKGHSHVYWYRQLPEEGLKFMVYLQKENIIDESGMPKERFSAEFPKEGPSILRIQQVVRGDSAAYFCASSPSQQGLANYGYTFGSGTRLTVV.

This clonotype has just a few counts. The chain carries TRBV5-1 and TRBJ2-5, with D possibly matching TRBD1 (5 bases). CDR1 is SGHRS, CDR2 YFSETQ, per germline. The CDR3 is 15 amino acids. V was cut by 0 bases and J by 1 base, with 10 bases left in between. The CDR3: CASSLGQSLQETQYF. The CDR3 DNA is TGCGCCAGCAGCTTGGGACAGTCTCTCCAAGAGACCCAGTACTTC.

The V call is TRBV7-8, the J call TRBJ2-7; no firm D call. V shed 4 bases and J shed 4 bases, with 11 bases lying between them. The CDR3 sequence is 13 residues long. CDR1 is SGHVS, CDR2 FQNEAQ, per germline. DNA for the CDR3: TGTGCCAGCAGCTCTCCTGTGGGGTACGAGCAGTACTTC. Translated, it gives CASSSPVGYEQYF.

This clonotype was counted ten times or more. V usage is TRBV5-1 and J usage is TRBJ2-2; 7 positions agree with TRBD1. CDR3 size: 16 residues. V was pared by 0 bases and J by 3 bases, with 5 bases of the junction left unmatched. Germline-derived CDR1 and CDR2 are SGHRS and YFSETQ. The CDR3 sequence: CASSLASGGDTGELFF. CDR3 in DNA: TGCGCCAGCAGCTTGGCTTCAGGGGGTGACACCGGGGAGCTGTTTTTT.

Ten or more counts support this clonotype. The V and J genes are TRBV4-1 and TRBJ2-1, with 9 nucleotides matching TRBD1. This CDR3 is 14 amino acids long. Trimming cost V 8 bases and J 8 bases; bases outside gene matches: 10. Germline CDR1 reads MGHRA; CDR2 reads YSYEKL. The CDR3 coding sequence is TGCGCCAGCTCATCGGGACAGGGAAGGGATGAGCAGTTCTTC. Its protein product is CASSSGQGRDEQFF.

This clonotype was seen once. A junction boundary mismatches the germline segment, possibly from a read error. The chain carries TRBV5-1 and TRBJ1-4, with TRBD1 identical over 7 bases. The germline CDR1 and CDR2 sequences are SGHRS and YFSETQ. The CDR3 runs to 15 residues. The CDR3 DNA reads TGCGCCAGCAGCTTAACACGGGACAGCCGAGAAAATCTGTTTTTT. Residues: CASSLTRDSRENLFF.

This clonotype was detected many times. This rearrangement joins TRBV5-1 to TRBJ2-1; 10 bases align to TRBD1. Germline V lookup: CDR1 SGHRS, CDR2 YFSETQ. The ends lost 5 bases at V and 8 bases at J; junction bases unmatched: 13. There are 16 residues in the CDR3. The CDR3 sequence is CASRPTGTGVGYEQFF. The CDR3 DNA is TGCGCCAGCAGACCAACCGGGACAGGGGTCGGCTATGAGCAGTTCTTC.

The CDR3: CATSRGTRLLTQYF. CDR3 DNA sequence: TGTGCCACCAGCAGAGGGACTCGTCTATTGACCCAGTACTTC. The gene calls are TRBV15 and TRBJ2-5; the D gene is possibly TRBD2 (5 bases). CDR3 size: 14 residues. In germline, CDR1 is LNHNV, CDR2 YYDKDF (reference sequence). The ends were cut back, 1 base at V and 7 bases at J, with 13 bases in the middle.

This clonotype showed up many times. The CDR3 region is CSVVSPGTGSGWESYEQYF. The CDR3, as DNA: TGCAGCGTTGTAAGTCCCGGGACAGGGTCTGGTTGGGAGTCCTACGAGCAGTACTTC. The chain joins TRBV29-1 to TRBJ2-7, with 9 bases lining up with TRBD1. This CDR3 is built from 19 residues. V shed 4 bases and J 1 base; nucleotides not matched to a gene: 20. From germline, CDR1 is SQVTM and CDR2 ANQGSEA.

This clonotype occurred many times. V is TRBV20-1 and J is TRBJ1-4; D is possibly TRBD1 (6 bases). Trimming stripped 3 bases from V and 12 bases from J, with 17 bases between. CDR3 size: 13 residues. Germline CDR1 is DFQATT and CDR2 is SNEGSKA (reference sequence). CDR3 protein: CSASSPTGGELFF. DNA for the CDR3: TGCAGTGCTAGCTCTCCGACAGGAGGAGAACTGTTTTTT.

This clonotype appeared a few times. This chain links TRBV20-1 with TRBJ1-5; 12 nucleotides match TRBD1. Germline V gene sequence: CDR1 DFQATT, CDR2 SNEGSKA (reference sequence). V dropped 5 bases and J dropped 2; count of bases not matched to a gene: 7. The CDR3 has 16 residues. This CDR3 reads CSAPGQGARGNQPQHF. CDR3 in DNA: TGCAGTGCTCCGGGACAGGGGGCCCGGGGCAATCAGCCCCAGCATTTT.

This clonotype has ten or more counts. V is TRBV20-1 and J is TRBJ2-7; 7 positions match TRBD1. Per the germline V gene, CDR1 is DFQATT and CDR2 is SNEGSKA (reference sequence). After removal of 1 base from V and 3 bases from J, the junction contained 6 bases not matched to a gene. CDR3 length equals 14 residues. CDR3 residues: CSARVSGGRYEQYF. CDR3 DNA sequence: TGCAGTGCTAGAGTGTCAGGGGGTCGCTACGAGCAGTACTTC.

This clonotype appeared many times. This sequence joins TRBV6-5 and TRBJ1-1; D might be TRBD1 (5 bases). CDR3 length: 14 amino acids. From germline, CDR1 is MNHEY and CDR2 SVGAGI. V dropped 6 bases and J dropped 0 bases, with 11 bases sitting between them. The CDR3: CASSRQIMNTEAFF. CDR3 in DNA: TGTGCCAGCAGCCGACAGATAATGAACACTGAAGCTTTCTTT.

This clonotype was recorded a few times. The V and J genes are TRBV18 and TRBJ2-4; no firm D call. This CDR3 is 14 amino acids long. Germline values: CDR1 KGHSH, CDR2 LQKENI. Trimming pared 1 base from V and 9 bases from J, leaving 13 bases between. This CDR3 reads CASSPRSGVGIQYF. CDR3 nucleotide sequence: TGTGCCAGCTCACCACGGTCTGGGGTGGGCATTCAGTACTTC.